This is a list of T cell receptor beta chains from one sample in a study of siplizumab effects on memory and regulatory T cells. TCRdb's table, derived via immunoSEQ multiplex PCR, lists solely in-frame clones and lacks some. The data contain under 70,000 clones, approximately 79% of them seen just once; the ten biggest clones take up about 0.42%. The sequenced material came from memory CD4+ T cells sorted from blood. These TCRs come from a human donor in good health. Both conserved end residues are part of each CDR3. Fields, in order: J gene, clone size, V gene, D gene, CDR3 protein, CDR3 DNA. The D gene is left open where the match is weak. Expanded clones get a size class; other rows say once, few or many, or leave the size out.

j_gene: TRBJ1-5
abundance: once
v_gene: TRBV7-2
d_gene: TRBD1
CDR3aa: CASSPQQGDYQPQHF
CDR3nt: TGTGCCAGCAGCCCTCAACAGGGGGACTATCAGCCCCAGCATTTT

j_gene: TRBJ1-6
abundance: -
v_gene: TRBV9
d_gene: TRBD1
CDR3aa: CASSGTGGNSPLHF
CDR3nt: TGTGCCAGCAGCGGGACAGGGGGCAATTCACCCCTCCACTTT

j_gene: TRBJ2-3
abundance: -
v_gene: TRBV20-1
d_gene: -
CDR3aa: CSQELENTQYF
CDR3nt: TGCAGTCAGGAACTCGAAAATACGCAGTATTTT

j_gene: TRBJ2-7
abundance: -
v_gene: TRBV5-1
d_gene: TRBD1
CDR3aa: CASSLTTGGGYEQYF
CDR3nt: TGCGCCAGCAGCCTGACCACAGGGGGCGGCTACGAGCAGTACTTC

j_gene: TRBJ2-5
abundance: -
v_gene: TRBV28
d_gene: -
CDR3aa: CASSFWQEETQYF
CDR3nt: TGTGCCAGCAGTTTTTGGCAGGAAGAGACCCAGTACTTC

j_gene: TRBJ2-1
abundance: -
v_gene: TRBV4-3
d_gene: TRBD2
CDR3aa: CASSQRSGAYNEQFF
CDR3nt: TGCGCCAGCAGCCAACGAAGCGGGGCCTACAATGAGCAGTTCTTC

j_gene: TRBJ2-6
abundance: -
v_gene: TRBV5-1
d_gene: -
CDR3aa: CASGPSRTGANVLTF
CDR3nt: TGCGCCAGCGGTCCCTCCAGGACTGGGGCCAACGTCCTGACTTTC

j_gene: TRBJ2-7
abundance: -
v_gene: TRBV27
d_gene: TRBD1
CDR3aa: CASQGTGREQYF
CDR3nt: TGTGCCTCGCAGGGGACAGGGCGCGAGCAGTACTTC

j_gene: TRBJ2-1
abundance: -
v_gene: TRBV4-3
d_gene: -
CDR3aa: CASSQDQFSYNEQFF
CDR3nt: TGCGCCAGCAGCCAAGATCAGTTCTCCTACAATGAGCAGTTCTTC

j_gene: TRBJ1-5
abundance: -
v_gene: TRBV7-8
d_gene: -
CDR3aa: CATRPAVNQPQHF
CDR3nt: TGTGCCACCAGGCCCGCCGTCAATCAGCCCCAGCATTTT

j_gene: TRBJ1-6
abundance: -
v_gene: TRBV9
d_gene: -
CDR3aa: CASSVSMGEAPLHF
CDR3nt: TGTGCCAGCAGCGTATCAATGGGGGAGGCACCCCTCCACTTT

j_gene: TRBJ2-4
abundance: once
v_gene: TRBV28
d_gene: TRBD1
CDR3aa: CASLDRGYIQYF
CDR3nt: TGTGCCAGCTTGGACAGGGGATACATTCAGTACTTC

j_gene: TRBJ2-1
abundance: -
v_gene: TRBV7-9
d_gene: -
CDR3aa: CASSLVPVNSYNEQFF
CDR3nt: TGTGCCAGCAGCTTGGTTCCGGTAAACTCCTACAATGAGCAGTTCTTC

j_gene: TRBJ2-1
abundance: -
v_gene: TRBV5-1
d_gene: TRBD1
CDR3aa: CASSSSGTGHYNEQFF
CDR3nt: TGCGCCAGCAGCTCCTCCGGGACAGGGCACTACAATGAGCAGTTCTTC